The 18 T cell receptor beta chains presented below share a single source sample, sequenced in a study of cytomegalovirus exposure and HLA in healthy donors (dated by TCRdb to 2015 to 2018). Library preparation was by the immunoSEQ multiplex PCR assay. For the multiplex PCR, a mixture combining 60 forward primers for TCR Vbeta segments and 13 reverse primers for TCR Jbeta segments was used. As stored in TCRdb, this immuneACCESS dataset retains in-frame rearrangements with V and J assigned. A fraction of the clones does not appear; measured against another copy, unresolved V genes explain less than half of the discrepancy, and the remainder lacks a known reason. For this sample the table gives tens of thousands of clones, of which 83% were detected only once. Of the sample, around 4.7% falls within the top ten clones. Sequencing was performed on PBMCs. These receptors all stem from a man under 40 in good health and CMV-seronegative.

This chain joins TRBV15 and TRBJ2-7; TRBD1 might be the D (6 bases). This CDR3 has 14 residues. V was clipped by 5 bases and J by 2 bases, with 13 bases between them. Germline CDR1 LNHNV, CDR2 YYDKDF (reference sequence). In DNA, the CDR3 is TGTGCCACCAGCTCCCGACAGGCTACCTACGAGCAGTACTTC. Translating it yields CATSSRQATYEQYF.

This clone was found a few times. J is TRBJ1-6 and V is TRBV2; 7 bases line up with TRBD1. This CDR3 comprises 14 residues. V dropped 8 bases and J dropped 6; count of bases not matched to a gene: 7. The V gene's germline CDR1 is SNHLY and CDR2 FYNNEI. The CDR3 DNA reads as TGTGCCAGCGTACGACAGGGCTTTAATTCACCCCTCCACTTT. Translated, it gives CASVRQGFNSPLHF.

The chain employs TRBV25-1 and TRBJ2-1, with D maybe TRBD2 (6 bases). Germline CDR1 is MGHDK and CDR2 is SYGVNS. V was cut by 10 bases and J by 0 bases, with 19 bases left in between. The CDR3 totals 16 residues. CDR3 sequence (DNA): TGTGCCAACCCATTGGGGGGAGGAGTCTCCTACAATGAGCAGTTCTTC. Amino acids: CANPLGGGVSYNEQFF.

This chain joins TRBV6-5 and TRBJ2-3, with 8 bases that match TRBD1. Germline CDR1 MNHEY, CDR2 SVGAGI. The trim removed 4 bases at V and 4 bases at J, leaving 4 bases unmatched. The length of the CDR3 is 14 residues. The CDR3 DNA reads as TGTGCCAGCAGTTCGGACAGGGATGCAGATACGCAGTATTTT. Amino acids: CASSSDRDADTQYF.

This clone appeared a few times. CDR3 loop: CASSPQDSQAYEQYF. In nucleotides, the CDR3 is TGTGCCAGCAGTCCCCAGGACAGCCAAGCCTACGAGCAGTACTTC. The rearrangement links TRBV27 to TRBJ2-7; TRBD1 is a possible D gene (6 bases). V gave up 5 bases and J gave up 2 bases, with 16 bases separating them. The CDR3 extends over 15 amino acids. The germline CDR1 and CDR2 sequences are MNHEY and SMNVEV (reference sequence).

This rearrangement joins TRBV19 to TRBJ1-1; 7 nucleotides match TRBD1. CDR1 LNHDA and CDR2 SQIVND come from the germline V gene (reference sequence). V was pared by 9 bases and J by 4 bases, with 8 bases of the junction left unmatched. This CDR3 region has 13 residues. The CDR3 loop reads CASKDRDFTEAFF. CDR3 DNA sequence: TGTGCCAGCAAAGACAGGGACTTCACTGAAGCTTTCTTT.

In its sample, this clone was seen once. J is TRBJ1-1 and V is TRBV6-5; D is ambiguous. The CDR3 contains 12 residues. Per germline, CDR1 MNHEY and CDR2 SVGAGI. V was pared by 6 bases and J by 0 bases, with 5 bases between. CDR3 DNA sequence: TGTGCCAGCAGATATATGAACACTGAAGCTTTCTTT. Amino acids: CASRYMNTEAFF.

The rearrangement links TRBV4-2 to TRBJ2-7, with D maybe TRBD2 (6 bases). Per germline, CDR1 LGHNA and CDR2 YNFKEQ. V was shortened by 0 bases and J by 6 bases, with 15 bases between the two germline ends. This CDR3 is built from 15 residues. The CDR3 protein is CASSQESGVASEQYF. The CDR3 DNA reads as TGTGCCAGCAGCCAAGAATCGGGGGTGGCCAGCGAGCAGTACTTC.

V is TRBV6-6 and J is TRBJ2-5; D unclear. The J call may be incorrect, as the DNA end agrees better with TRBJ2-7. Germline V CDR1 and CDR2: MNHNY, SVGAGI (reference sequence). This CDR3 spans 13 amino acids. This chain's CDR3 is CASSSINDYEQYF. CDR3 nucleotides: TGTGCCAGCAGCTCAATAAACGACTACGAGCAGTACTTC.

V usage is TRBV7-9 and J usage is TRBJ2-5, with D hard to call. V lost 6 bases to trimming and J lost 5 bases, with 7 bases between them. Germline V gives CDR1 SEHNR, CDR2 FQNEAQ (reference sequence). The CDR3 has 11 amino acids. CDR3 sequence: CASSFSETQYF. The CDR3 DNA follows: TGTGCCAGCAGTTTCTCGGAGACCCAGTACTTC.

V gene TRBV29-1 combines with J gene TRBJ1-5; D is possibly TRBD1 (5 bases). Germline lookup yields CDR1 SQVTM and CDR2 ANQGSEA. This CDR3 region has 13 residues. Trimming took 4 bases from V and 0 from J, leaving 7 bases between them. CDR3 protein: CSVGGDSNQPQHF. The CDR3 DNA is TGCAGCGTTGGGGGGGATAGCAATCAGCCCCAGCATTTT.

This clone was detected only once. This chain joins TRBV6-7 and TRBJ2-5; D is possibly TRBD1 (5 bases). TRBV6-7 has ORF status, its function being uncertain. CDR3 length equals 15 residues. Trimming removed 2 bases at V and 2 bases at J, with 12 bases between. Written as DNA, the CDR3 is TGTGCCAGCAGTTACCCGGCGGACACGCAAGAGACCCAGTACTTC. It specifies CASSYPADTQETQYF.

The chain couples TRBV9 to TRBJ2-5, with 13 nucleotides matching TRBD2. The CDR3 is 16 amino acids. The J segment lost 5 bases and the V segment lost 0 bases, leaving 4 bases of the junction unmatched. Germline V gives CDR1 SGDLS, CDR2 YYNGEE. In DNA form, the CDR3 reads TGTGCCAGCAGCGTAGGTGGACTAGCGGGGGTGGAGACCCAGTACTTC. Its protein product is CASSVGGLAGVETQYF.

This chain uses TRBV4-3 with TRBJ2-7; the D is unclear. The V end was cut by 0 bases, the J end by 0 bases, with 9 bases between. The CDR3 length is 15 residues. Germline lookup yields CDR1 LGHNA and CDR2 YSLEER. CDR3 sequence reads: CASSQDFLSSYEQYF. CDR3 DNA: TGCGCCAGCAGCCAAGATTTCCTCTCCTCCTACGAGCAGTACTTC.

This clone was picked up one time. The CDR3 DNA is TGTGCCAGCAGTTTATTTTCAGCGGGGCACACTACGCAGTATTTT. This translates into CASSLFSAGHTTQYF. The chain joins TRBV27 to TRBJ2-3; TRBD2 matches at 7 bases. The trim removed 1 base at V and 8 bases at J, leaving 9 bases unmatched. CDR1 MNHEY and CDR2 SMNVEV come from the germline V gene (reference sequence). The CDR3 sequence is 15 residues long.

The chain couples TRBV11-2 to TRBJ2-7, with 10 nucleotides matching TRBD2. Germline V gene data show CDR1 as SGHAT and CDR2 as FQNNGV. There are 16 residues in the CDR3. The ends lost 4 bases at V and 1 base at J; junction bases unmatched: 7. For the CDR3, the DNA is TGTGCCAGCAGCTCCCAGACTAGCGGGCCTTCCTACGAGCAGTACTTC. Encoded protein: CASSSQTSGPSYEQYF.

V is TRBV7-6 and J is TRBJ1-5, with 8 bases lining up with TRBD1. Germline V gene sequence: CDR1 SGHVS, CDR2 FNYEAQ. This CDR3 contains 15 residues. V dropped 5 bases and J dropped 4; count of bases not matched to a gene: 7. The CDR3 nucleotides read TGTGCCAGCAGCGAGACAGGGGCGAGGAATCAGCCCCAGCATTTT. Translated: CASSETGARNQPQHF. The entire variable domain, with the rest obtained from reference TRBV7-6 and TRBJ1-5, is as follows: GAGVSQSPRYKVTKRGQDVALRCDPISGHVSLYWYRQALGQGPEFLTYFNYEAQQDKSGLPNDRFSAERPEGSISTLTIQRTEQRDSAMYRCASSETGARNQPQHFGDGTRLSIL.

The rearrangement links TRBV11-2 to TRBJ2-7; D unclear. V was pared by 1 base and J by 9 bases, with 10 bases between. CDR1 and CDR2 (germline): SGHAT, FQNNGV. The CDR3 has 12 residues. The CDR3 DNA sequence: TGTGCCAGCAGCTTAGCGGCTGGAGTGCAGTACTTC. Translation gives CASSLAAGVQYF.